The entry that follows covers one TCR beta chain sequence. Its target is not known. The germline gene is not matched at one end of the junction; a read error may be the cause. This entry comes from a study of breast tumors, draining lymph nodes, adjacent tissues. Broader study findings: Tumor and nontumor repertoires were significantly more similar in luminal-like than in basal-like breast cancer. The data were judged consistent with most tumor T cells coming from lymph node and expanding in tumor. That most tumor T cells come from lymph nodes remained unproven. Compared with lymph nodes, tumors were less diverse; compared with nontumor tissue, more.

Using its own MiXCR run on the multiplex PCR reads, TCRdb lists one record per CDR3 protein. The repertoire includes about 180,000 distinct CDR3 sequences, 33% of them detected once, and roughly 3.8% sits in the top ten. The lymph nodes were axillary draining lymph nodes from breast cancer patients. Sequencing was done on a sample of axillary lymph node tissue. The receptor comes from a female donor with breast cancer. Some clones in this sample may be carry-over from other donors' samples.

Here the CDR3 DNA reads TGTGCCAGTAGTATCAGCGGCTACTCTGGAAACGCCATATGTTTT. Encoded protein: CASSISGYSGNAICF. This rearrangement joins TRBV19 to TRBJ1-3; no clear D gene. Germline assignment: CDR1 LNHDA and CDR2 SQIVND (reference sequence). CDR3 length: 15 residues.